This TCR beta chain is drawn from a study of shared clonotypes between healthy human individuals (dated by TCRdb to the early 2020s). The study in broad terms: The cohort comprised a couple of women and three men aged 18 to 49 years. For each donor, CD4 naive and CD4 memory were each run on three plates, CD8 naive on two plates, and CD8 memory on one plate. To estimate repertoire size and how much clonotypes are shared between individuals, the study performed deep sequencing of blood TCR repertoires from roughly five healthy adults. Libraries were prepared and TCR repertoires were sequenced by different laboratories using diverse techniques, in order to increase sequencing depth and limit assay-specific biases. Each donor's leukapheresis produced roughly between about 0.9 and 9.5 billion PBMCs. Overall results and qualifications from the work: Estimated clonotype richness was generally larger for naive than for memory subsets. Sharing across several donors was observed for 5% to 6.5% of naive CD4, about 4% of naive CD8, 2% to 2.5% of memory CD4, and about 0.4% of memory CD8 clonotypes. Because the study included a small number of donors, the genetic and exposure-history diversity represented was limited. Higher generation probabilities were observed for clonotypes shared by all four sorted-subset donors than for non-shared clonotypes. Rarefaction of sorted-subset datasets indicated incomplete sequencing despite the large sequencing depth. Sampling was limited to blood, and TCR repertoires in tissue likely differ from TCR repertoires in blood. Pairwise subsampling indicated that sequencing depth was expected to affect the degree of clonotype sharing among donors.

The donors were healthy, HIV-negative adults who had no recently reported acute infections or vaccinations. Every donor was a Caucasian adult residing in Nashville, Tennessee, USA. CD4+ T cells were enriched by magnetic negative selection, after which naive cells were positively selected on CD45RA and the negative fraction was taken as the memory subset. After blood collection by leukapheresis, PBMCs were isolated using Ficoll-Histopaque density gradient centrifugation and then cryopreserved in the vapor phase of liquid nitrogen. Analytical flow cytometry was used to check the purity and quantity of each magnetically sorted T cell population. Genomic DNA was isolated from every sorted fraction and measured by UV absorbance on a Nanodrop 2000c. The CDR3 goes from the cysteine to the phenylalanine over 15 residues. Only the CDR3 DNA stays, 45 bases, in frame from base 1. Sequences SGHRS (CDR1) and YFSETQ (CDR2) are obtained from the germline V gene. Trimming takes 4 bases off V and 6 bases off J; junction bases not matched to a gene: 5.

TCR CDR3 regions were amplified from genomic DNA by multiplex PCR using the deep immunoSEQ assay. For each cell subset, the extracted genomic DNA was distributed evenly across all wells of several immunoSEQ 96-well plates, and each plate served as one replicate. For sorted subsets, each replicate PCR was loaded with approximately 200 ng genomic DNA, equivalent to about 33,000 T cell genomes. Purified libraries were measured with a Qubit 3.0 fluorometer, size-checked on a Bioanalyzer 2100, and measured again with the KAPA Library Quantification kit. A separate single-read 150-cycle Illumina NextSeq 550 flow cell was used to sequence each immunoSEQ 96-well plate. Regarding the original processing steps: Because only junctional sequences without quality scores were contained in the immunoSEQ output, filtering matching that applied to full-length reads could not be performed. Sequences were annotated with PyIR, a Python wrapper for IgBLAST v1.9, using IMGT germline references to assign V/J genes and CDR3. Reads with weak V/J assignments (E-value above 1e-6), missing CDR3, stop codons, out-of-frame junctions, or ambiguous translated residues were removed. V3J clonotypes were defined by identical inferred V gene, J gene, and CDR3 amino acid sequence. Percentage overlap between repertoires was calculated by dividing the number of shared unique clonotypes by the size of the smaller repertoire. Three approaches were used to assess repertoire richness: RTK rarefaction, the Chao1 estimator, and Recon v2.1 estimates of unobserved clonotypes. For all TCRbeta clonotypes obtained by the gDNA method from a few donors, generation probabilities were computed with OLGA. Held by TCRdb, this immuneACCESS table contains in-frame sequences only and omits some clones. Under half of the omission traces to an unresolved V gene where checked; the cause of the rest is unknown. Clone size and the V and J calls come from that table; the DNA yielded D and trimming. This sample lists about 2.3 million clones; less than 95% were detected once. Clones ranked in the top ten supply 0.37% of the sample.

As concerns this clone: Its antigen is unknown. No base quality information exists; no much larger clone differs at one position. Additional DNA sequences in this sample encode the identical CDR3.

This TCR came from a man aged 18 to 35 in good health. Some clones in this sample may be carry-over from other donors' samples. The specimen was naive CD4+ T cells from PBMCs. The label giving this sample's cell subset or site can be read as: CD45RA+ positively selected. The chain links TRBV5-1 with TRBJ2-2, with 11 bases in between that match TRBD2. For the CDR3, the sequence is CASSRLAGGPGELFF. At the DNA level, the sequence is TGCGCCAGCAGCAGGCTAGCGGGAGGCCCCGGGGAGCTGTTTTTT.